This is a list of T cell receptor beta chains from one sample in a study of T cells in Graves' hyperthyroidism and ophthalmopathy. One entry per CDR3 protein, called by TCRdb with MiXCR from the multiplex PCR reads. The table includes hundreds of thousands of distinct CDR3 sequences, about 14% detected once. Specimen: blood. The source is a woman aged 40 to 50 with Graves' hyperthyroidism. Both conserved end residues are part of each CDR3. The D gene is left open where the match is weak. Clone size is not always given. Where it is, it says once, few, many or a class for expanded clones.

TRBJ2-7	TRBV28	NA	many	CASRIQGYEQYF	TGTGCCAGCAGGATCCAAGGGTACGAGCAGTACTTC
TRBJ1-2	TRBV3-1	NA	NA	CASSQGSIYGYTF	TGTGCCAGCAGCCAAGGCTCGATCTATGGCTACACCTTC
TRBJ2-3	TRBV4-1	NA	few	CASSHPVRQSTDTQYF	TGCGCCAGCAGCCACCCAGTTAGGCAGAGCACAGATACGCAGTATTTT
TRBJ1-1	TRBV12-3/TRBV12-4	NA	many	CASSFFADSTEAFF	TGTGCCAGCAGTTTCTTTGCAGATTCCACTGAAGCTTTCTTT
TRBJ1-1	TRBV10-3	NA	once	CAISELPNTEAFF	TGTGCCATCAGTGAGCTGCCGAACACTGAAGCTTTCTTT
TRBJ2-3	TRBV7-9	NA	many	CASSLYGSSTDTQYF	TGTGCCAGCAGCTTATACGGGTCGAGCACAGATACGCAGTATTTT
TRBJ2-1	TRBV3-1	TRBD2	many	CASSPTPYSGAYNEQFF	TGTGCCAGCAGCCCTACCCCCTATAGCGGGGCCTACAATGAGCAGTTCTTC
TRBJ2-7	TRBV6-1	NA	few	CASSEGEQYF	TGTGCCAGCAGTGAAGGCGAGCAGTACTTC
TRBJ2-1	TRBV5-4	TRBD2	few	CASSRTSGNGNEQFF	TGTGCCAGCAGCCGGACTAGCGGGAATGGCAATGAGCAGTTCTTC
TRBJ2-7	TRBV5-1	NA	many	CASSEQGEQYF	TGCGCCAGCAGCGAGCAGGGCGAGCAGTACTTC
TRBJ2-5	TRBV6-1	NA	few	CASTRTANHGETQYF	TGTGCCAGCACTCGGACCGCGAATCATGGCGAGACCCAGTACTTC
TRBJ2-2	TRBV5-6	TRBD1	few	CASSHWGAGGNTGELFF	TGTGCCAGCAGCCACTGGGGAGCAGGGGGGAACACCGGGGAGCTGTTTTTT
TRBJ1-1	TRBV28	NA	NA	CASKEGLTEAFF	TGTGCCAGCAAAGAGGGGCTCACTGAAGCTTTCTTT
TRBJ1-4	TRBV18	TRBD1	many	CASSPQQGAWEKLFF	TGTGCCAGCTCACCACAACAGGGGGCGTGGGAAAAACTGTTTTTT
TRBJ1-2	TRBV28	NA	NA	CASSLSPRVAGYTF	TGTGCCAGCAGTTTATCCCCCAGGGTGGCTGGCTACACCTTC
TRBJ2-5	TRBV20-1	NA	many	CSARQETQYF	TGCAGTGCAAGACAAGAGACCCAGTACTTC
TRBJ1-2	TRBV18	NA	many	CASSPVGDYGYTF	TGTGCCAGCTCACCAGTAGGGGACTATGGCTACACCTTC
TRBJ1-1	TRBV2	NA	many	CASSGRGKGEAFF	TGTGCCAGCAGCGGTAGGGGAAAGGGTGAAGCTTTCTTT
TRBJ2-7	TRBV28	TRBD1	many	CASGQVSYEQYF	TGTGCCAGCGGACAGGTATCCTACGAGCAGTACTTC
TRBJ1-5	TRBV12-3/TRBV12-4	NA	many	CASSLDRSNQPQHF	TGTGCCAGCAGTCTCGACAGGAGCAATCAGCCCCAGCATTTT
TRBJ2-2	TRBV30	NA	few	CAWSPDQTVGELFF	TGTGCCTGGAGTCCGGATCAGACTGTCGGGGAGCTGTTTTTT
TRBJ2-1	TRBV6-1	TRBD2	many	CASNLAGSNEQFF	TGTGCCAGCAACTTAGCGGGTAGCAATGAGCAGTTCTTC
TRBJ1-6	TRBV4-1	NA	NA	CASSLQTDGFSPLHF	TGCGCCAGCAGCCTCCAAACGGACGGCTTTTCACCCCTCCACTTT
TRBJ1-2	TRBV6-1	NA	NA	CASSDLGRTLYGYTF	TGTGCCAGCAGTGATTTGGGACGGACACTTTATGGCTACACCTTC
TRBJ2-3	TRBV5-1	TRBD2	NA	CASSLTSGSNTQYF	TGCGCCAGCAGCCTGACTAGCGGGAGTAATACGCAGTATTTT
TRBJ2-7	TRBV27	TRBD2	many	CASSSSSAGGNEQYF	TGTGCCAGCAGTTCTTCCTCAGCGGGAGGAAACGAGCAGTACTTC
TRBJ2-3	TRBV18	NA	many	CASSPPRDTQYF	TGTGCCAGCTCACCACCGAGAGATACGCAGTATTTT
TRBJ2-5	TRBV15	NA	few	CATSRAHPGGETQYF	TGTGCCACCAGCAGAGCACACCCTGGGGGAGAGACCCAGTACTTC
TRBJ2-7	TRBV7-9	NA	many	CASSLEGGNPYEQYF	TGTGCCAGCAGCTTGGAGGGAGGAAACCCCTACGAGCAGTACTTC
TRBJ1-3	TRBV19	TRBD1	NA	CASRPSTGTGNTIYF	TGTGCCAGCAGACCTTCGACAGGGACTGGAAACACCATATATTTT
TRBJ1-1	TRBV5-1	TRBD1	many	CASSLDGTGTEAFF	TGCGCCAGCAGCTTGGATGGGACAGGGACTGAAGCTTTCTTT
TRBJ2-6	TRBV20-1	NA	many	CSARQQAGANVLTF	TGCAGTGCTAGGCAGCAGGCTGGGGCCAACGTCCTGACTTTC
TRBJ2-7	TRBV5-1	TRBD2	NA	CASSLAWAGGPNEQYF	TGTGCCAGCAGCTTGGCTTGGGCGGGAGGGCCGAACGAGCAGTACTTC
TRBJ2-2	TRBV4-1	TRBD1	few	CASSRPVTGGVGGELFF	TGCGCCAGCAGCCGGCCAGTGACAGGGGGCGTCGGCGGGGAGCTGTTTTTT
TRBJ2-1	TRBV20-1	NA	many	CTFKRVNEQFF	TGCACCTTCAAGAGGGTCAATGAGCAGTTCTTC
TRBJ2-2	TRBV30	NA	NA	CAWSVWPGELFF	TGTGCCTGGAGTGTGTGGCCCGGGGAGCTGTTTTTT
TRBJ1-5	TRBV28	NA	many	CASRSSGIGNQPQHF	TGTGCCAGCAGATCATCAGGGATAGGAAATCAGCCCCAGCATTTT
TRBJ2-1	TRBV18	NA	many	CASSPRDEQFF	TGTGCCAGCTCACCACGGGATGAGCAGTTCTTC
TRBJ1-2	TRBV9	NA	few	CASSVPGYGYTF	TGTGCCAGCAGCGTACCGGGTTATGGCTACACCTTC
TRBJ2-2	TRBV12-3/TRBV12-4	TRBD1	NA	CASSTSGGPGELFF	TGTGCCAGCAGTACCTCAGGGGGCCCCGGGGAGCTGTTTTTT
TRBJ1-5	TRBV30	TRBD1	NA	CAWREPGQGNQPQHF	TGTGCCTGGAGGGAACCGGGACAGGGCAATCAGCCCCAGCATTTT
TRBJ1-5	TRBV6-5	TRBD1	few	CASSYPETGNSNQPQHF	TGTGCCAGCAGTTATCCCGAGACAGGGAATAGCAATCAGCCCCAGCATTTT
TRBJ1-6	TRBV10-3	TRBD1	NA	CAISLTGLNSPLHF	TGTGCCATCAGTCTGACAGGGTTGAATTCACCCCTCCACTTT
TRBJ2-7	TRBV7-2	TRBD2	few	CASSSEAGLAYYEQYF	TGTGCCAGCAGCTCAGAGGCTGGACTAGCCTACTACGAGCAGTACTTC
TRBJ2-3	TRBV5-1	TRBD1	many	CASSRQGGTDTQYF	TGCGCCAGCAGCCGACAGGGTGGCACAGATACGCAGTATTTT
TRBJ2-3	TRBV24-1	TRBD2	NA	CATSDPGTSGSNTQYF	TGTGCCACCAGTGATCCCGGGACTAGCGGTTCCAATACGCAGTATTTT
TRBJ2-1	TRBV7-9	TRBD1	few	CASSLAEGQHNEQFF	TGTGCCAGCAGCCTCGCCGAGGGACAGCACAATGAGCAGTTCTTC
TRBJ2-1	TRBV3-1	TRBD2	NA	CASSQDTLAGTYNEQFF	TGTGCCAGCAGCCAAGATACCTTAGCGGGAACCTACAATGAGCAGTTCTTC
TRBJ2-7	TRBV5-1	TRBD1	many	CASSLDGTGGYEQYF	TGCGCCAGCAGCTTGGACGGGACAGGGGGTTACGAGCAGTACTTC
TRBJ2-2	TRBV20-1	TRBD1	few	CSARASGQGAGTGELFF	TGCAGTGCTAGAGCCTCGGGACAGGGGGCAGGGACCGGGGAGCTGTTTTTT
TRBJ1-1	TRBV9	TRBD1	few	CASSTPGTGGSFEAFF	TGTGCCAGCAGCACCCCCGGGACAGGGGGCTCTTTTGAAGCTTTCTTT
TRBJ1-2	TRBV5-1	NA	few	CASSLEGMGYTF	TGCGCCAGCAGCTTGGAGGGTATGGGCTACACCTTC
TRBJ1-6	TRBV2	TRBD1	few	CASTNPGQRGSPLHF	TGTGCCAGCACGAACCCGGGACAGAGGGGTTCACCCCTCCACTTT
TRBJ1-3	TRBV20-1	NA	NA	CSARDYGEAGNTIYF	TGCAGTGCTAGAGATTATGGGGAGGCTGGAAACACCATATATTTT